Here is one TCR beta chain with its context. Antigen unknown. The sample is drawn from a study of T cell responses to AZD1222 COVID-19 vaccine. The assay was immunoSEQ multiplex PCR, and TCRdb's table has in-frame clones only and misses some. The sample lists under 150,000 clones, approximately 92% occurring once. Whole-study findings and limits: With two AZD1222 doses given, Spike-specific TCR breadth and depth both rose. White British people made up most donors, females outnumbered males, and clonal diversity was possibly underestimated. The span of vaccine-associated CD4 TCRs extended across spike, with dominance at 160-218 and 743-854.

The sequence was obtained from an adult in good health. The sample here was peripheral blood, taken on day 0 of AZD1222 vaccination.

The CDR3 DNA sequence: TGTGCCAGCAGTTTATGGGACAGTTCAGCGAACACCGGGGAGCTGTTTTTT. It encodes CASSLWDSSANTGELFF. The V and J genes are TRBV28 and TRBJ2-2; D is perhaps TRBD1 (6 bases). Germline V gene lookup returns CDR1 MDHEN and CDR2 SYDVKM. The V gene lost 0 bases and the J gene lost 0 bases, with 11 bases spanning the gap. The CDR3 sequence is 17 residues long.